Described below is a single TCR beta chain sequence and its context. The data were obtained in a study of blood T cell repertoires in COVID-19. Overall study: The analysed material was cDNA or gDNA that came from T cells, B-cell-depleted T cells, or PBMCs.

The ends lost 2 bases at V and 2 bases at J; junction bases unmatched: 11. CDR1 and CDR2 from the germline V gene are MGHRA and YSYEKL. CDR3 length: 17 residues. Profiled with immunoSEQ multiplex PCR; TCRdb holds only in-frame clones, not every one. The table records fewer than 400,000 clones, approximately 88% of them present only once. The sample taken for sequencing was PBMCs or T cells enriched from blood (not recorded which). The TCR originated in a man aged 55 to 70 who had recovered from COVID-19. V is TRBV4-1 and J is TRBJ2-5; 7 nucleotides line up with TRBD1. The CDR3: CASSQPHRGQLQETQYF. CDR3 nucleotides: TGCGCCAGCAGCCAACCACATCGGGGACAGCTACAAGAGACCCAGTACTTC.